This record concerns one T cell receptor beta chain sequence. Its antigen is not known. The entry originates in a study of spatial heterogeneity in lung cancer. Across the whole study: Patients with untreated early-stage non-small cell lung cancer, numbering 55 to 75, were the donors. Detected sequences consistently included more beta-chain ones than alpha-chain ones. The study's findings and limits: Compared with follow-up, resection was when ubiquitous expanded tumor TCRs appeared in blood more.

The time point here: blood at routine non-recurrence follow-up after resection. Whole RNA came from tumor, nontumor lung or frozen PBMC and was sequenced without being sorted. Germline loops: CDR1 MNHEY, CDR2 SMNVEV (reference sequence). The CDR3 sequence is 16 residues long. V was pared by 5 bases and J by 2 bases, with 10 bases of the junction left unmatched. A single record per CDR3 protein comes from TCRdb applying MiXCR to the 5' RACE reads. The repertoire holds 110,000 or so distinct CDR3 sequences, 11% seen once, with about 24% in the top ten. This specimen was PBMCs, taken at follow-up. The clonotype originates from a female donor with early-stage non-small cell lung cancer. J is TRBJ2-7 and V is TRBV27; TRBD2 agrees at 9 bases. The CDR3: CASSTLGLAKTYEQYF. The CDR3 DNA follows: TGTGCCAGCAGTACGCTGGGACTAGCTAAAACCTACGAGCAGTACTTC.